This T cell receptor beta chain stems from a study of blood T cell repertoires in COVID-19. Study-wide background: Samples came from the United States, Italy and Spain, spanning acute and convalescent COVID-19. PBMCs, B-cell-depleted T cells, or T cells provided the cDNA or gDNA that made up the material.

Per germline, CDR1 DFQATT and CDR2 SNEGSKA (reference sequence). CDR3 length: 18 residues. V lost 3 bases and J lost 8, with 31 bases in between. The assay was immunoSEQ multiplex PCR, and TCRdb's table has in-frame clones only and misses some. The table lists some 97,000 clones, 88% of them singletons. Sequences were obtained from peripheral blood. This receptor was obtained from a woman aged 55-75 years with acute or convalescent COVID-19. V is TRBV20-1 and J is TRBJ1-2, with D tentatively TRBD1 (5 bases). The CDR3 DNA follows: TGCAGTGCTAGTCGTCAGGGTGGTATCCGCGATAATAAGGGCGGCTACACCTTC. Translating gives CSASRQGGIRDNKGGYTF.